This record looks at one T cell receptor beta chain sequence and its context. This record belongs to a study of blood T cell repertoires in COVID-19. Study details: Italy, Spain and the United States were the sources of the convalescent and acute COVID-19 samples. From T cells, B-cell-depleted T cells, or PBMCs came the material, which was cDNA or gDNA.

In the original processing: By means of reference gene primer amplification, nucleated cell counts were estimated. Clones were read by immunoSEQ multiplex PCR, and TCRdb kept only the in-frame ones, dropping some. That table is the source of V, J and clone size, and D and trimming were worked out from the DNA. This sample has 100,000 to 150,000 clones, with approximately 87% found just once. Germline V CDR1 and CDR2: MNHEY, SVGAGI. The CDR3 is 14 amino acids. The V segment lost 5 bases and the J segment 8 bases; nucleotides outside the gene matches: 11. The sequence was obtained from an older woman with acute or convalescent COVID-19. The chain carries TRBV6-5 and TRBJ1-2; 7 nucleotides line up with TRBD1. Sequenced sample: peripheral blood. The CDR3 sequence: CASSPLDRAHGYTF. The CDR3 DNA is TGTGCCAGCAGTCCCTTAGACAGGGCACACGGCTACACCTTC.